A selection of T cell receptor beta chains follows, all from one sample in a study of blood T cell repertoires in COVID-19. The data were produced by immunoSEQ multiplex PCR, yet TCRdb's version contains in-frame clones alone and is incomplete. The sample shows tens of thousands of clones, 85% of them seen only once. Material: peripheral blood. Source of these receptors: a human donor in a cohort sampled during active COVID-19. Each CDR3 is given with its conserved first and last residue. A D gene is named only where the DNA matches it firmly. Clone size is given for some rows only: seen once, a few or many times, or a class if the clone is expanded.

size	D	V	J	DNA	CDR3
.	.	TRBV5-4	TRBJ1-6	TGTGCCAGCAGCTCAAGACAGGCGAATTCACCCCTCCACTTT	CASSSRQANSPLHF
.	.	TRBV6-1	TRBJ2-5	TGTGCCAGCAGTGAGGCTCTCACTCGGCGGGAGACCCAGTACTTC	CASSEALTRRETQYF
.	TRBD1	TRBV6-2/TRBV6-3	TRBJ1-6	TGTGCCAGCAGTTACCCGACAGGGTCTTCACCCCTCCACTTT	CASSYPTGSSPLHF
.	TRBD2	TRBV3-1/TRBV3-2	TRBJ2-1	TGTGCCAGCAGCCGTGGTGGGGCGGGAGGAGGAAATGAGCAGTTCTTC	CASSRGGAGGGNEQFF
.	TRBD1	TRBV7-2	TRBJ2-7	TGTGCCAGCAGCCCACTGAGGACAGGCTACGAGCAGTACTTC	CASSPLRTGYEQYF
.	TRBD2	TRBV19	TRBJ2-1	TGTGCCAGTAGGTCGACTAGCTACGTGGATGAGCAGTTCTTC	CASRSTSYVDEQFF
.	.	TRBV5-4	TRBJ2-2	TGTGCCAGCAGCTTGGCGAGTTCGGGCACCGGGGAGCTGTTTTTT	CASSLASSGTGELFF
.	.	TRBV11-3	TRBJ2-1	TGTGCCAGCAGCTTAGATTCTATAACGGGTTCCAATGAGCAGTTCTTC	CASSLDSITGSNEQFF
.	TRBD1	TRBV6-1	TRBJ2-7	TGTGCCAGCAGTGAGGTAGTGCGGGACAGGTCGTACTTC	CASSEVVRDRSYF
.	.	TRBV11-1	TRBJ2-7	TGTGCCAGCAGCTTAGCGTACAGGTCCACCGAGCAGTACTTC	CASSLAYRSTEQYF
.	.	TRBV6-5	TRBJ2-5	TGTGCCAGCAGTTACATCCAGGAGGGCCCCGAGACCCAGTACTTC	CASSYIQEGPETQYF
few	TRBD1	TRBV7-2	TRBJ1-5	TGTGCCAGCAGCATTCCCACGGGACAGAGAAATCAGCCCCAGCATTTT	CASSIPTGQRNQPQHF
.	TRBD2	TRBV5-4	TRBJ2-1	TGTGCCAGCAGCCCCGGGGGGTACAATGAGCAGTTCTTC	CASSPGGYNEQFF